The T cell receptor (beta chain) under discussion was sequenced for a study of cytomegalovirus exposure and HLA in healthy donors. Whole-study findings and limits: Among CMV-associated TCR beta chains, most appeared HLA-restricted in a later analysis. When the data were analyzed later, several of the most significant clusters appeared to be linked to common viral pathogens.

PCR involved 60 Vbeta and 13 Jbeta primers. Generated by immunoSEQ multiplex PCR, the TCRdb table keeps only in-frame clones and is missing some. The table gives 120,000 to 150,000 clones; the top ten clones make up about 2.2% of it. Healthy bone marrow donors supplied every sample. The CDR3 has 16 amino acids. From germline, CDR1 is SGHTA and CDR2 FQGNSA. The V gene lost 5 bases and the J gene lost 0 bases, with 14 bases spanning the gap. Note on this clone: Its antigen is unidentified.

The J gene is TRBJ1-5, the V gene TRBV7-2; D is possibly TRBD1 (6 bases). The sequence derives from a woman aged 18-29 years in good health and CMV-seronegative. What was sequenced was PBMCs. For the CDR3, the DNA is TGTGCCAGCAGCCTAAACAGGGCCCATAGCAATCAGCCCCAGCATTTT. Its protein product is CASSLNRAHSNQPQHF.